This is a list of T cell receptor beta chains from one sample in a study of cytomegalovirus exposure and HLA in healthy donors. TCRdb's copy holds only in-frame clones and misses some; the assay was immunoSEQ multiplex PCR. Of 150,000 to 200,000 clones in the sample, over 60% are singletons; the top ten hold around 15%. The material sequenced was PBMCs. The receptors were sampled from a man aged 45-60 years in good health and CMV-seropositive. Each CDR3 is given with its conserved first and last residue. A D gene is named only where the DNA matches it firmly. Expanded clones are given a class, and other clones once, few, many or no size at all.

TGTGCCAGCGGGCGGGGGGGCGTTACAGATACGCAGTATTTT | CASGRGGVTDTQYF | NA | TRBJ2-3 | TRBV2 | TRBD2
TGTGCCAGCAGCCAAGACAGCTATGGCTACACCTTC | CASSQDSYGYTF | NA | TRBJ1-2 | TRBV4-2 | NA
TGTGCCAGCAGTTACTCGGCGGCAACTGGGGCCAACGTCCTGACTTTC | CASSYSAATGANVLTF | NA | TRBJ2-6 | TRBV6-5 | NA
TGTGCCAGCTCACCGGGGACAAGGCAGGGTAATGAAAAACTGTTTTTT | CASSPGTRQGNEKLFF | NA | TRBJ1-4 | TRBV18 | NA
TGTGCCAGCAGCTTTTCCCGGGGGGCGAACAATGAGCAGTTCTTC | CASSFSRGANNEQFF | NA | TRBJ2-1 | TRBV11-3 | NA
TGTGCCAGCAGTGCGGACGGAGGCTCTGGAAACACCATATATTTT | CASSADGGSGNTIYF | NA | TRBJ1-3 | TRBV5-4 | NA
TGTGCCAGCACCTGGACTTCGAACACTGAAGCTTTCTTT | CASTWTSNTEAFF | NA | TRBJ1-1 | TRBV6-1 | NA
TGCGCCAGCAGCTTGGGGGGACACGACACCGGGGAGCTGTTTTTT | CASSLGGHDTGELFF | few | TRBJ2-2 | TRBV5-1 | NA
TGTGCCAGCAGCTTGGGGGCAGGGCGAGGGGGTGAGCAGTTCTTC | CASSLGAGRGGEQFF | NA | TRBJ2-1 | TRBV5-4 | NA
TGCGCCAGCAGCCAAGATGACAGGGGCGGCACTGAAGCTTTCTTT | CASSQDDRGGTEAFF | NA | TRBJ1-1 | TRBV4-1 | TRBD1
TGTGCCAGCAGTCCCGGGACAGGGGTGAACACTGAAGCTTTCTTT | CASSPGTGVNTEAFF | NA | TRBJ1-1 | TRBV28 | TRBD1
TGTGCCAGCTCACCGTCGCAGGGGGTGAACACCGGGGAGCTGTTTTTT | CASSPSQGVNTGELFF | NA | TRBJ2-2 | TRBV18 | TRBD1
TGCGCCAGCAGCCGCGCGGCCGCTTGGACATCTCCGTCGGGTGAGCAGTACTTC | CASSRAAAWTSPSGEQYF | NA | TRBJ2-7 | TRBV4-3 | NA
TGTGCCAGCAGTTCCGACAGGGGGGACTATGGCTACACCTTC | CASSSDRGDYGYTF | NA | TRBJ1-2 | TRBV28 | TRBD1
TGTGCCAGCAGTTTATATCCCCTGACAGGGGAGGGGGCTAATGAAAAACTGTTTTTT | CASSLYPLTGEGANEKLFF | NA | TRBJ1-4 | TRBV27 | TRBD1
TGTGCCAGTAGTATTCCCCGGCGGGCAGGGGTCGTGAACACCGGGGAGCTGTTTTTT | CASSIPRRAGVVNTGELFF | NA | TRBJ2-2 | TRBV19 | NA
TGTGCCAGCAGCTTAACCTACCGGGACAGCCGCTTACAAGAGACCCAGTACTTC | CASSLTYRDSRLQETQYF | NA | TRBJ2-5 | TRBV11-2 | TRBD1
TGTGCCAGCAGTTCCCCGACAGGGGGCTTTGAAAAACTGTTTTTT | CASSSPTGGFEKLFF | NA | TRBJ1-4 | TRBV11-2 | TRBD1